This is a list of T cell receptor beta chains from one sample in a study of a mutant IDH1 vaccine in newly diagnosed glioma. This table comes from immunoSEQ multiplex PCR, and its TCRdb copy is limited to in-frame clones, with some not included. The data contain tens of thousands of clones, about 83% of them singletons. The antigens for these receptors are not known. The sequencing here drew on PBMCs, taken from a glioma patient whose treatment included an IDH1 peptide vaccine. The receptors were sampled from a woman aged 25 to 39 with glioma. CDR3s include the opening cysteine and the closing phenylalanine or tryptophan. The order of the fields is clone size, J gene, V gene, D gene, CDR3 protein, CDR3 DNA. The D gene is left open where the match is weak. Expanded clones are given a class, and other clones once, few, many or no size at all.

clone size: .
J gene: TRBJ2-7
V gene: TRBV27
D gene: .
CDR3 protein: CASRGQGYEQYF
CDR3 DNA: TGTGCCAGCAGAGGGCAGGGCTACGAGCAGTACTTC

clone size: .
J gene: TRBJ1-4
V gene: TRBV19
D gene: TRBD1
CDR3 protein: CASSIRSRTGRGDEKLFF
CDR3 DNA: TGTGCCAGTAGTATTCGCTCAAGGACAGGGAGAGGGGATGAAAAACTGTTTTTT

clone size: .
J gene: TRBJ1-1
V gene: TRBV6-5
D gene: .
CDR3 protein: CASSYSQGMNTEAFF
CDR3 DNA: TGTGCCAGCAGTTACAGCCAGGGCATGAACACTGAAGCTTTCTTT

clone size: once
J gene: TRBJ1-3
V gene: TRBV5-1
D gene: .
CDR3 protein: CASSYNDGRAGNTIYF
CDR3 DNA: TGCGCCAGCAGCTACAATGACGGTCGCGCTGGAAACACCATATATTTT

clone size: .
J gene: TRBJ1-2
V gene: TRBV30
D gene: TRBD1
CDR3 protein: CAWRDDAGGYTF
CDR3 DNA: TGTGCCTGGAGAGATGACGCAGGGGGTTACACCTTC

clone size: .
J gene: TRBJ2-5
V gene: TRBV4-1
D gene: .
CDR3 protein: CASSQEGRLQETQYF
CDR3 DNA: TGCGCCAGCAGCCAAGAGGGACGGCTCCAAGAGACCCAGTACTTC

clone size: .
J gene: TRBJ2-3
V gene: TRBV6-5
D gene: TRBD2
CDR3 protein: CASSYGYSGGTDTQYF
CDR3 DNA: TGTGCCAGCAGTTACGGGTATAGCGGGGGGACAGATACGCAGTATTTT

clone size: .
J gene: TRBJ1-4
V gene: TRBV2
D gene: .
CDR3 protein: CASMGISRWKLFF
CDR3 DNA: TGTGCCAGCATGGGAATCTCGCGTTGGAAACTGTTTTTT

clone size: .
J gene: TRBJ2-5
V gene: TRBV5-4
D gene: TRBD2
CDR3 protein: CASSLGLAGSEETQYF
CDR3 DNA: TGTGCCAGCAGCTTGGGACTAGCGGGGTCAGAAGAGACCCAGTACTTC

clone size: .
J gene: TRBJ1-5
V gene: TRBV15
D gene: TRBD1
CDR3 protein: CATSRGQGRTPQPQHF
CDR3 DNA: TGTGCCACCAGCAGAGGACAGGGGAGGACCCCTCAGCCCCAGCATTTT

clone size: .
J gene: TRBJ1-5
V gene: TRBV7-9
D gene: .
CDR3 protein: CASSLGGGVNQPQHF
CDR3 DNA: TGTGCCAGCAGCTTAGGGGGTGGAGTCAATCAGCCCCAGCATTTT

clone size: .
J gene: TRBJ1-1
V gene: TRBV5-1
D gene: .
CDR3 protein: CASSFPTRGTEAFF
CDR3 DNA: TGCGCCAGCAGCTTCCCAACCAGGGGAACTGAAGCTTTCTTT

clone size: .
J gene: TRBJ2-7
V gene: TRBV29-1
D gene: TRBD1
CDR3 protein: CSIDGTGGSYEQYF
CDR3 DNA: TGCAGCATTGACGGGACAGGGGGGTCCTACGAGCAGTACTTC

clone size: medium-sized
J gene: TRBJ2-4
V gene: TRBV1
D gene: .
CDR3 protein: CTSRVPTPGPKMYF
CDR3 DNA: TGCACCAGCAGGGTACCGACCCCGGGGCCAAAGATGTACTTC

clone size: .
J gene: TRBJ1-3
V gene: TRBV7-8
D gene: .
CDR3 protein: CASSLEGTGNTIYF
CDR3 DNA: TGTGCCAGCAGCTTAGAGGGAACTGGAAACACCATATATTTT

clone size: few
J gene: TRBJ2-1
V gene: TRBV11-2
D gene: TRBD2
CDR3 protein: CASSSTRLAGGQEFF
CDR3 DNA: TGTGCCAGCAGCTCAACGAGGTTAGCGGGGGGCCAGGAGTTCTTC

clone size: .
J gene: TRBJ2-7
V gene: TRBV19
D gene: TRBD1
CDR3 protein: CASSIGRGISYEQYF
CDR3 DNA: TGTGCCAGTAGTATAGGCAGGGGGATTTCCTACGAGCAGTACTTC

clone size: .
J gene: TRBJ1-6
V gene: TRBV7-2
D gene: .
CDR3 protein: CASSPPPLEGSPLHF
CDR3 DNA: TGTGCCAGCAGCCCACCCCCCCTCGAGGGATCACCCCTCCACTTT

clone size: .
J gene: TRBJ2-2
V gene: TRBV7-2
D gene: .
CDR3 protein: CASSWDGWNTGELFF
CDR3 DNA: TGTGCCAGCAGCTGGGACGGGTGGAACACCGGGGAGCTGTTTTTT

clone size: .
J gene: TRBJ1-4
V gene: TRBV18
D gene: .
CDR3 protein: CASSPSGEKLFF
CDR3 DNA: TGTGCCAGCTCACCGTCGGGGGAAAAACTGTTTTTT

clone size: once
J gene: TRBJ1-5
V gene: TRBV2
D gene: .
CDR3 protein: CASSDSGYQPQHF
CDR3 DNA: TGTGCCAGCAGTGATAGCGGTTATCAGCCCCAGCATTTT

clone size: few
J gene: TRBJ1-1
V gene: TRBV6-1
D gene: .
CDR3 protein: CASSKGVGGWNTEAFF
CDR3 DNA: TGTGCCAGCAGTAAAGGCGTAGGGGGATGGAACACTGAAGCTTTCTTT